This T cell receptor (beta chain) came from a study of blood T cell repertoires in COVID-19. Study-level information: Acute and convalescent COVID-19 specimens originated in the United States, Italy and Spain.

The assay was immunoSEQ multiplex PCR, and TCRdb's table has in-frame clones only and misses some. The sample includes some 450,000 clones, around 90% of them seen just once. The ends were cut back, 0 bases at V and 3 bases at J, with 15 bases in the middle. The CDR3 is 17 residues long. CDR1 is MGHRA and CDR2 is YSYEKL in the germline V gene. The TCR originated in a man aged 18 to 29 with COVID-19, enrolled during active disease. Sequencing was done on a sample of peripheral blood. This chain connects TRBV4-1 to TRBJ1-3; D is ambiguous. DNA for the CDR3: TGCGCCAGCAGCCAAGATATCATCGCGACACTTGGAAACACCATATATTTT. As protein: CASSQDIIATLGNTIYF.